A single sample is the source of the 30 T cell receptor beta chains below, sequenced in a study of blood T cell repertoires in COVID-19 (dated by TCRdb to the early 2020s). The method was the immunoSEQ multiplex PCR assay. TCRdb limited this immuneACCESS table to in-frame rearrangements with V and J called. A share of clones is missing; checked studies link under half to unresolved V genes, and the rest is unexplained. The sample table lists 150,000 to 200,000 clones, 80% to 90% of them with a count of one. The ten most abundant clones make up about 12% of the sample. The sequencing input was peripheral blood. The receptor set was obtained from a woman aged 80 or over with COVID-19, enrolled during active disease.

This clone came up once. This rearrangement joins TRBV7-9 to TRBJ1-2, with no clear D. The CDR3 spans 14 residues. Trimming took 5 bases from V and 4 from J, leaving 14 bases between them. The V gene's germline CDR1 is SEHNR and CDR2 FQNEAQ (reference sequence). As DNA, the CDR3 is TGTGCCAGCAGCACCCTGGGCTCCTTCTATGGCTACACCTTC. This sequence encodes CASSTLGSFYGYTF.

As DNA, the CDR3 is TGTGCCAGCAGCAAACAGGAGTACTATGGCTACACCTTC. Its protein is CASSKQEYYGYTF. V and J are TRBV16 and TRBJ1-2; TRBD1 might be the D (5 bases). Germline-derived CDR1 and CDR2 are KGHSY and FQNENV. The CDR3 spans 13 residues. V dropped 5 bases and J dropped 3 bases, with 10 bases sitting between them.

The chain employs TRBV28 and TRBJ2-5; 11 positions agree with TRBD2. Per germline, CDR1 MDHEN and CDR2 SYDVKM. CDR3 size: 14 residues. After removal of 5 bases from V and 5 bases from J, the junction contained 4 bases not matched to a gene. The CDR3 region has the DNA TGTGCCAGCAGTCCGACTAGCGGGATTGAGACCCAGTACTTC. Protein: CASSPTSGIETQYF.

V and J are TRBV5-5 and TRBJ1-2; D call uncertain. Germline V gene sequence: CDR1 SGHKS, CDR2 YYEKEE (reference sequence). This CDR3 region has 15 residues. The V gene lost 0 bases and the J gene lost 6 bases, with 15 bases spanning the gap. The CDR3 sequence: CASSLGHGKIHGYTF. CDR3 DNA sequence: TGTGCCAGCAGCTTGGGGCACGGGAAGATTCATGGCTACACCTTC.

The rearrangement uses TRBV5-1 and TRBJ2-5; tentative D call: TRBD2 (6 bases). Germline-derived CDR1 and CDR2 are SGHRS and YFSETQ. The CDR3 is 14 residues long. The germline V and J ends were trimmed by 3 bases and 2 bases, with 11 bases remaining between them. The CDR3 spells CASSWDFRQETQYF. The DNA for the CDR3 is TGCGCCAGCAGCTGGGACTTCCGACAAGAGACCCAGTACTTC.

This clone was picked up a small number of times. This rearrangement joins TRBV6-4 to TRBJ1-5; D uncertain. The germline V and J ends were trimmed by 2 bases and 5 bases, with 4 bases remaining between them. The germline CDR1 and CDR2 sequences are MRHNA and SNTAGT. The CDR3 has 12 residues. The CDR3 sequence is CASSDPYQPQHF. CDR3 DNA: TGTGCCAGCAGTGACCCCTATCAGCCCCAGCATTTT.

V gene TRBV7-9 combines with J gene TRBJ1-4; no firm D call. The CDR3 spans 16 residues. With 5 bases removed from V and 4 bases from J, the gap between germline ends came to 17 bases. Looked up from germline, CDR1 is SEHNR and CDR2 is FQNEAQ (reference sequence). The CDR3 nucleotides read TGTGCCAGCAGCCAGCGGACGGTGGAGGGTAATGAAAAACTGTTTTTT. Protein: CASSQRTVEGNEKLFF.

The V and J genes are TRBV15 and TRBJ2-3; D possibly corresponds to TRBD2 (5 bases). The germline V gene has CDR1 LNHNV and CDR2 YYDKDF (reference sequence). CDR3 length: 14 amino acids. The V end was cut by 11 bases, the J end by 2 bases, with 17 bases between. The CDR3 coding sequence is TGTGCCGCTACTAGTGGTGTCACCACAGATACGCAGTATTTT. Encoded protein: CAATSGVTTDTQYF.

CDR3 residues: CASSRGSVSYNEQFF. The CDR3 coding sequence is TGTGCCAGCTCACGCGGTAGCGTCTCCTACAATGAGCAGTTCTTC. The chain uses TRBV18 and TRBJ2-1; a possible D gene is TRBD2 (5 bases). Trimming took off 4 bases at V and 0 bases at J, with 10 bases between the two ends. The CDR3 length is 15 residues. Germline V CDR1 and CDR2: KGHSH, LQKENI.

The chain carries TRBV5-1 and TRBJ2-5; D possibly corresponds to TRBD1 (6 bases). The V end lost 0 bases, the J end lost 0 bases, and 9 bases lay between the germline ends. CDR3 length: 15 amino acids. Germline V gives CDR1 SGHRS, CDR2 YFSETQ. The CDR3 here is CASSLDRVYQETQYF. CDR3 sequence (DNA): TGCGCCAGCAGCTTGGACAGGGTCTACCAAGAGACCCAGTACTTC. Together with reference TRBV5-1 and TRBJ2-5, the CDR3 gives the full variable domain: KAGVTQTPRYLIKTRGQQVTLSCSPISGHRSVSWYQQTPGQGLQFLFEYFSETQRNKGNFPGRFSGRQFSNSRSEMNVSTLELGDSALYLCASSLDRVYQETQYFGPGTRLLVL.

The rearrangement links TRBV20-1 to TRBJ1-1, with D hard to call. Germline V gene data show CDR1 as DFQATT and CDR2 as SNEGSKA (reference sequence). With 6 bases removed from V and 5 bases from J, the gap between germline ends came to 10 bases. This CDR3 has 11 amino acids. The CDR3 here is CSAPTETEAFF. The CDR3 DNA reads TGCAGTGCGCCTACAGAAACTGAAGCTTTCTTT.

This clone showed up just a few times. CDR3 sequence (DNA): TGTGCCAGCAGTGAAGGGACAGGGGCTGGCTACACCTTC. Amino acid sequence: CASSEGTGAGYTF. The chain has TRBV2 and TRBJ1-2, with 9 bases that match TRBD1. Germline V gives CDR1 SNHLY, CDR2 FYNNEI. The CDR3 spans 13 residues. V was pared by 1 base and J by 7 bases, with 1 base of the junction left unmatched.

This clone was counted only a few times. The J gene is TRBJ1-3, the V gene TRBV9; D gene ambiguous. CDR1 is SGDLS, CDR2 YYNGEE, per germline. The ends were cut back, 3 bases at V and 2 bases at J, with 9 bases in the middle. The CDR3 spans 14 residues. In nucleotides, the CDR3 is TGTGCCAGCAGCGAAGGAGGCGCTGGAAACACCATATATTTT. Its translation is CASSEGGAGNTIYF.

The rearrangement joins TRBV7-2 to TRBJ2-2; D might be TRBD2 (7 bases). Germline loops: CDR1 SGHTA, CDR2 FQGNSA. Trimming left V 7 bases short and J 2 bases short, with 14 bases between. The CDR3 covers 15 residues. The CDR3 loop is CASTRGADNTGELFF. CDR3 bases: TGTGCCAGCACCCGGGGGGCTGATAACACCGGGGAGCTGTTTTTT.

The rearrangement uses TRBV19 and TRBJ2-1, with a possible D match to TRBD2 (5 bases). Germline V CDR1 and CDR2: LNHDA, SQIVND (reference sequence). CDR3 length: 13 residues. The V gene lost 4 bases and the J gene lost 3 bases, with 7 bases spanning the gap. The CDR3 sequence: CASSRLLYNEQFF. Written as DNA, the CDR3 is TGTGCCAGTAGTAGACTACTCTACAATGAGCAGTTCTTC.

J is TRBJ2-1 and V is TRBV7-3, with 8 bases identical to TRBD2. Trimming cost V 5 bases and J 0 bases; bases outside gene matches: 6. Germline CDR1 is SGHTA and CDR2 is FQGTGA. This CDR3 comprises 16 residues. The CDR3 DNA follows: TGTGCCAGCAGCCTGACTAGCGCGATCTCCTACAATGAGCAGTTCTTC. Amino acids: CASSLTSAISYNEQFF.

The rearrangement uses TRBV5-1 and TRBJ2-5; TRBD2 agrees at 14 bases. Germline V lookup: CDR1 SGHRS, CDR2 YFSETQ. With V trimmed by 0 bases and J by 5 bases, 3 bases remained unmatched. This CDR3 spans 16 amino acids. Here the CDR3 DNA reads TGCGCCAGCAGCTTGGGACTAGCGGGAGGGCCTGAGACCCAGTACTTC. Its protein is CASSLGLAGGPETQYF.

The gene calls are TRBV29-1 and TRBJ1-1; 9 bases are a match to TRBD1. Germline CDR1 SQVTM, CDR2 ANQGSEA. The junction had 10 bases not matched to a gene; V was cut back by 6 bases and J by 5 bases. The CDR3 has 14 amino acids. Written as DNA, the CDR3 is TGCAGCGTCCCCCGCTTGGGACAGGGAACTGAAGCTTTCTTT. Residues: CSVPRLGQGTEAFF.

This chain links TRBV6-5 with TRBJ2-3; D remains unclear. CDR1 and CDR2 from the germline V gene are MNHEY and SVGAGI. CDR3 size: 15 residues. Deletions cut 4 bases from V and 0 bases from J, with 11 bases between. The CDR3 loop reads CASSWALTSTDTQYF. CDR3 DNA: TGTGCCAGCAGTTGGGCTTTAACTAGCACAGATACGCAGTATTTT.

The chain employs TRBV18 and TRBJ2-1; D is possibly TRBD2 (6 bases). The CDR3 consists of 15 residues. CDR1 and CDR2 from the germline V gene are KGHSH and LQKENI. Between the trimmed V and J ends, which lost 4 bases and 0 bases, there was a span of 10 bases. CDR3 protein: CASSLTGDSYNEQFF. CDR3 nucleotide sequence: TGTGCCAGCTCACTGACGGGAGACTCCTACAATGAGCAGTTCTTC.

The V and J genes are TRBV9 and TRBJ1-2, with a weak D call TRBD1 (6 bases). Germline CDR1 SGDLS, CDR2 YYNGEE. This CDR3 has 13 amino acids. The ends were cut back, 4 bases at V and 7 bases at J, with 14 bases in the middle. CDR3 sequence reads: CASSPRTESGYTF. The DNA of the CDR3 is TGTGCCAGCAGCCCCAGGACAGAGTCTGGCTACACCTTC.

The CDR3 sequence: CASSRRSLNTEAFF. The CDR3 region has the DNA TGTGCCAGCAGCCGTCGAAGCCTGAACACTGAAGCTTTCTTT. The J gene is TRBJ1-1, the V gene TRBV3-1 (or the pseudogene TRBV3-2); D unresolved. V was shortened by 4 bases and J by 0 bases, with 9 bases between the two germline ends. Germline V gene sequence: CDR1 LGHDT, CDR2 YNNKEL (reference sequence). The CDR3 loop spans 14 amino acids.

The rearrangement uses TRBV13 and TRBJ1-1; D gene ambiguous. Trimming left V 5 bases short and J 2 bases short, with 15 bases between. The CDR3 contains 15 residues. CDR1 is PRHDT and CDR2 is FYEKMQ in the germline V gene (reference sequence). The CDR3 DNA reads TGTGCCAGCAGCCGGTTCGGCGGAGATAACACTGAAGCTTTCTTT. Amino acids: CASSRFGGDNTEAFF.

V gene TRBV5-1 combines with J gene TRBJ2-5, with D possibly being TRBD2 (5 bases). Germline CDR1 is SGHRS and CDR2 is YFSETQ. This CDR3 is built from 14 residues. V was cut by 2 bases and J by 4 bases, with 12 bases left in between. CDR3 sequence (DNA): TGCGCCAGCAGCTTAACGGGGATCGGAGAGACCCAGTACTTC. It specifies CASSLTGIGETQYF.

V and J are TRBV7-9 and TRBJ1-1, with 7 bases that match TRBD1. In germline, CDR1 is SEHNR, CDR2 FQNEAQ (reference sequence). V dropped 1 base and J dropped 7; count of bases not matched to a gene: 3. The CDR3 contains 13 residues. This CDR3 reads CASSLGGQVEAFF. The CDR3 DNA reads as TGTGCCAGCAGCTTAGGCGGACAGGTTGAAGCTTTCTTT.

The chain has TRBV5-6 and TRBJ2-1; TRBD1 aligns across 11 bases. The V gene's germline CDR1 is SGHDT and CDR2 YYEEEE. This CDR3 comprises 15 residues. V lost 4 bases to trimming and J lost 7 bases; unmatched junction nucleotides: 7. CDR3 region: CASSGDRGIPNEQFF. The CDR3, as DNA: TGTGCCAGCAGCGGGGACAGGGGGATCCCTAATGAGCAGTTCTTC.

This rearrangement joins TRBV18 to TRBJ2-5; 11 nucleotides agree with TRBD2. V dropped 6 bases and J dropped 6; count of bases not matched to a gene: 12. Germline CDR1 reads KGHSH; CDR2 reads LQKENI. The CDR3 has 16 amino acids. The CDR3 sequence: CASSLPQLAGAQTQYF. The DNA of the CDR3 is TGTGCCAGCTCGCTTCCTCAACTAGCGGGGGCCCAGACCCAGTACTTC.

The CDR3 DNA reads TGTGCCACCAGCAGAGAGTCGCCGGGGAGCTACAATGAGCAGTTCTTC. Protein sequence: CATSRESPGSYNEQFF. This chain joins TRBV15 and TRBJ2-1, with D possibly matching TRBD2 (5 bases). Germline lookup yields CDR1 LNHNV and CDR2 YYDKDF (reference sequence). CDR3 length equals 16 residues. V lost 0 bases and J lost 3, with 12 bases in between.

This rearrangement joins TRBV28 to TRBJ1-2, with 8 nucleotides matching TRBD1. With 6 bases clipped from V and 2 bases from J, the junction kept 8 bases outside the gene matches. Germline loops: CDR1 MDHEN, CDR2 SYDVKM. This CDR3 is built from 15 residues. The CDR3: CASSEGGQDNYGYTF. In nucleotides, the CDR3 is TGTGCCAGCAGCGAAGGGGGACAGGACAACTATGGCTACACCTTC.

This chain connects TRBV4-2 to TRBJ2-5; 10 nucleotides align to TRBD2. The junction had 8 bases not matched to a gene; V was cut back by 1 base and J by 3 bases. This CDR3 is 17 amino acids long. Germline V CDR1 and CDR2: LGHNA, YNFKEQ. CDR3 nucleotides: TGTGCCAGCAGCCAAGTCTGGTCTAGCGGGGGAAAAGAGACCCAGTACTTC. The encoded protein is CASSQVWSSGGKETQYF.